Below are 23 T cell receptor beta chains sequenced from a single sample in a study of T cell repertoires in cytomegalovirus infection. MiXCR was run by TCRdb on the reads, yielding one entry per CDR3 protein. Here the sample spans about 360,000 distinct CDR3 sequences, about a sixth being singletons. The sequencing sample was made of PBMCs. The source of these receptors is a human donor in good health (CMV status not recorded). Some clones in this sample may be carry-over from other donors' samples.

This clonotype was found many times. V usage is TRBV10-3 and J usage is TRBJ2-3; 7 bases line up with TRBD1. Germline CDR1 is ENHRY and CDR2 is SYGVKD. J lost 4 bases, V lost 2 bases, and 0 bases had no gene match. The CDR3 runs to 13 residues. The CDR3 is CAISETGADTQYF. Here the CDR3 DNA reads TGTGCCATCAGTGAGACAGGGGCAGATACGCAGTATTTT.

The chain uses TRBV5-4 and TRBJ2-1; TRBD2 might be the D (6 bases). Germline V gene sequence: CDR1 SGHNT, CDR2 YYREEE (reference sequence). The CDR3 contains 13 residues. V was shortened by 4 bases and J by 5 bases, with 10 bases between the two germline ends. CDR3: CASSPSAHNEQFF. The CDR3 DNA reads TGTGCCAGCAGCCCTAGCGCGCACAATGAGCAGTTCTTC.

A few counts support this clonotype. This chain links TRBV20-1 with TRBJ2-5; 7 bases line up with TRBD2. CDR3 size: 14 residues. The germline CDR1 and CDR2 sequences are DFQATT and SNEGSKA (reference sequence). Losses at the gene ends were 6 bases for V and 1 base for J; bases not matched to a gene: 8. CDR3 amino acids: CSAPSSGGQETQYF. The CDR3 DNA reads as TGCAGTGCACCGAGTTCGGGGGGCCAAGAGACCCAGTACTTC.

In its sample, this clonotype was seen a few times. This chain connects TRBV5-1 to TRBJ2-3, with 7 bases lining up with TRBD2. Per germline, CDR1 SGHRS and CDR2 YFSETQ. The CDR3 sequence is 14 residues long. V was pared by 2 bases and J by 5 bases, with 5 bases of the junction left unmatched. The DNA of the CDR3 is TGCGCCAGCAGCTTTGGGACTATGGGAGATACGCAGTATTTT. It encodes CASSFGTMGDTQYF.

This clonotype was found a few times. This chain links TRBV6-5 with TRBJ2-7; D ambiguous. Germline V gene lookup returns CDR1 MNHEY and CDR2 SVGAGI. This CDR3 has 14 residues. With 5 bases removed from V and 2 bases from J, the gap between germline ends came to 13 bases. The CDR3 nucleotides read TGTGCCAGCAGTCGCGGCGCGAAGACCTACGAGCAGTACTTC. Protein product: CASSRGAKTYEQYF.

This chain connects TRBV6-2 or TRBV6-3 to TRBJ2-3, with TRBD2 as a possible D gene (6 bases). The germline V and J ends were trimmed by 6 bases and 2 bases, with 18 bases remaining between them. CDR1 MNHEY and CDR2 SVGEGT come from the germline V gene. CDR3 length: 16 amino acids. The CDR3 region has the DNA TGTGCCAGCAGCCGCTCCGTGGTAGCGGCCACAGATACGCAGTATTTT. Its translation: CASSRSVVAATDTQYF.

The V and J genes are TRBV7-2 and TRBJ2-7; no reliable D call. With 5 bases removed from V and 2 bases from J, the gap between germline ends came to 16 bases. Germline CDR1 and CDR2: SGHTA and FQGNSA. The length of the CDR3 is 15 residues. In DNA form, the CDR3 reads TGTGCCAGCAGCGACGGCCCCCTAGATGCCTACGAGCAGTACTTC. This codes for CASSDGPLDAYEQYF.

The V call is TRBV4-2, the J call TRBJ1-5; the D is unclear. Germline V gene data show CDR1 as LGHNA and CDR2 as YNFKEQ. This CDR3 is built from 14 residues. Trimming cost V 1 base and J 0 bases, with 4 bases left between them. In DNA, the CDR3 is TGTGCCAGCAGCCAAGTCTATAGCAATCAGCCCCAGCATTTT. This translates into CASSQVYSNQPQHF.

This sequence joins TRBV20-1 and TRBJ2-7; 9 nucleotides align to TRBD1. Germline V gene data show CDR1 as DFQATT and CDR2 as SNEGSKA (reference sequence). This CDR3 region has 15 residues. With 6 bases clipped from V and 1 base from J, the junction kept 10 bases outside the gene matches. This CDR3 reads CSAADSGTGSYEQYF. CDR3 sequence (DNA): TGCAGTGCCGCTGACTCCGGGACAGGGTCCTACGAGCAGTACTTC.

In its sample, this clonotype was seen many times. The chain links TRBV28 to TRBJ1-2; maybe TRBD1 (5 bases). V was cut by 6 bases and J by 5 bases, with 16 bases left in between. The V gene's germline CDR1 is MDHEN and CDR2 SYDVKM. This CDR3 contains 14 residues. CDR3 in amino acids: CASRLTGTQYGYTF. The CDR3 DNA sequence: TGTGCCAGCAGACTAACCGGGACCCAATATGGCTACACCTTC.

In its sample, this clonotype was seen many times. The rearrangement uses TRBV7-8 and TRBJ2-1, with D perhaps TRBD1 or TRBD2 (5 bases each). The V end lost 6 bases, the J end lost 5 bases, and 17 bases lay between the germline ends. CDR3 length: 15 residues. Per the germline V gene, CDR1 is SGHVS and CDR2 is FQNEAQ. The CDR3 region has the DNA TGTGCCAGCAGTCAACCCCGGGACGCTAACAATGAGCAGTTCTTC. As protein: CASSQPRDANNEQFF.

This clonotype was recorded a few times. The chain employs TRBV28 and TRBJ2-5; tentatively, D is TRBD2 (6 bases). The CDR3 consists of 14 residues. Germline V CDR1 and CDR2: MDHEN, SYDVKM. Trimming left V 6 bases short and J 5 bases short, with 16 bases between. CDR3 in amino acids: CASRTDGGRETQYF. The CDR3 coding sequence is TGTGCCAGCAGGACCGACGGGGGTAGGGAGACCCAGTACTTC.

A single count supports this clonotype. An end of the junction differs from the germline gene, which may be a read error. The CDR3 protein is CVSSPVWSNQPQHF. The CDR3 nucleotides read TGTGTCAGCAGCCCCGTCTGGAGCAATCAGCCCCAGCATTTT. The chain is built from TRBV12-3 or TRBV12-4 and TRBJ1-5; no definite D call. The CDR3 covers 14 residues.

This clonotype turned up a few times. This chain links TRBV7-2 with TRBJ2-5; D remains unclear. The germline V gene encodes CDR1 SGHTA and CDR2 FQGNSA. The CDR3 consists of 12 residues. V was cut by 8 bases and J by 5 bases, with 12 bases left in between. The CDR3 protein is CASGLGLETQYF. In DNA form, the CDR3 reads TGTGCCAGCGGCCTTGGGTTGGAGACCCAGTACTTC.

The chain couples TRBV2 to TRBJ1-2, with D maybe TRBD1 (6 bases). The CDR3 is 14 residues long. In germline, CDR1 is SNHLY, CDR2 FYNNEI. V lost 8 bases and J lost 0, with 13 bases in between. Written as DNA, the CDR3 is TGTGCCAGCCAGGGGCCGCTCGCTAACTATGGCTACACCTTC. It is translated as CASQGPLANYGYTF.

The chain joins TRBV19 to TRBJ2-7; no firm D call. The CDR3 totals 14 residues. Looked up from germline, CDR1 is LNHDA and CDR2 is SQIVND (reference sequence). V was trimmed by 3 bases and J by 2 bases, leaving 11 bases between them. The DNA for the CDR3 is TGTGCCAGTAGTATTACCGTTATAACCTACGAGCAGTACTTC. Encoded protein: CASSITVITYEQYF.

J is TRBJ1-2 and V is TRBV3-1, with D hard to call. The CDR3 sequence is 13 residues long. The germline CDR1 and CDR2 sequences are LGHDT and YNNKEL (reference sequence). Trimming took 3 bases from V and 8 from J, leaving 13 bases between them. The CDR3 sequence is CASSHTTERGYTF. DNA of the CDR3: TGTGCCAGCAGCCACACAACGGAGAGGGGCTACACCTTC.

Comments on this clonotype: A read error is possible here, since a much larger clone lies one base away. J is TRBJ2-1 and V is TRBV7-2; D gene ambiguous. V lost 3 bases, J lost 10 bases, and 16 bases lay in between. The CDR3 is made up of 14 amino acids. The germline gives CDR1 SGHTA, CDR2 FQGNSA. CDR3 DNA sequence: TGTGCCAGCAGCTTGGGTGCCGGTTCAGTGGAGCAGTTCTTC. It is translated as CASSLGAGSVEQFF.

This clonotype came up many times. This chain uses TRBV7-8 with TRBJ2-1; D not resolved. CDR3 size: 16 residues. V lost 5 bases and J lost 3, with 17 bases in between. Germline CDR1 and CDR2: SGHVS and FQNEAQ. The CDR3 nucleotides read TGTGCCAGCAGCCTGATGGGGTCCATAATCTACAATGAGCAGTTCTTC. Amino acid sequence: CASSLMGSIIYNEQFF.

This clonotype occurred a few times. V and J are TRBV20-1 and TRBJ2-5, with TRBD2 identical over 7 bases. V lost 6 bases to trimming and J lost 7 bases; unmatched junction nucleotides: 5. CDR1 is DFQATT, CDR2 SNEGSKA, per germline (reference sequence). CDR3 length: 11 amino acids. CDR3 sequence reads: CSAGRTGTQYF. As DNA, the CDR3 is TGCAGTGCCGGGAGGACGGGGACCCAGTACTTC.

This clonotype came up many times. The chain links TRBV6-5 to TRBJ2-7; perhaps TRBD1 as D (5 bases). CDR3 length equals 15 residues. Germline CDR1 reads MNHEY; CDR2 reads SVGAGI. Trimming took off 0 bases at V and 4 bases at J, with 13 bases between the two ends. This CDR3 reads CASSYSDSQLYEQYF. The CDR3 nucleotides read TGTGCCAGCAGTTACTCCGACAGCCAACTGTACGAGCAGTACTTC.

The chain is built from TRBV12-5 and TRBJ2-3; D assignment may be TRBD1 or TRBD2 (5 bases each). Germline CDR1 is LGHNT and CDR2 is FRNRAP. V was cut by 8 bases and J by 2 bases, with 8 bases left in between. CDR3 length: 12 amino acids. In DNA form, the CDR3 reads TGTGCTAGTACGGGACCCACAGATACGCAGTATTTT. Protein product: CASTGPTDTQYF.

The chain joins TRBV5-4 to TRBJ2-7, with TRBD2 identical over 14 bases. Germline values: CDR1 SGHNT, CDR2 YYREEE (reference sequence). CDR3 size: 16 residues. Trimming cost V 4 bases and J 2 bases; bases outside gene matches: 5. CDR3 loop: CASSAGLAGGTYEQYF. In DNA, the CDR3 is TGTGCCAGCAGCGCCGGACTAGCGGGAGGTACCTACGAGCAGTACTTC.